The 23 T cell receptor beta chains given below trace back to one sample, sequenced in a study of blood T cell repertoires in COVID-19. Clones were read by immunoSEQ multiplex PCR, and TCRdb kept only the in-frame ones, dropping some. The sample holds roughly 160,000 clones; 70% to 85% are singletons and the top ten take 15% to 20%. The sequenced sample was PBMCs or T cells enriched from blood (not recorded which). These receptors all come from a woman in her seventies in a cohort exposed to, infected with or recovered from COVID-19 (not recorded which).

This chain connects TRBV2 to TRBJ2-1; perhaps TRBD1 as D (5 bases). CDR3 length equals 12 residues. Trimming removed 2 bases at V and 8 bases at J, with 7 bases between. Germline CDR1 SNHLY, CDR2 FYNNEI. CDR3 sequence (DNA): TGTGCCAGCAGTGAACAGGGCGATGAGCAGTTCTTC. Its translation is CASSEQGDEQFF.

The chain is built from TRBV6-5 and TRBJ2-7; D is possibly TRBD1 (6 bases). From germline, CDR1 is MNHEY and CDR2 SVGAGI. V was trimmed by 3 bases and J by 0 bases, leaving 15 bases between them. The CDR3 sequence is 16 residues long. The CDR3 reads CASSYQTGPSSYEQYF. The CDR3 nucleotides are TGTGCCAGCAGTTATCAGACAGGCCCCAGCTCCTACGAGCAGTACTTC.

The CDR3 nucleotides read TGTGCCATCAGCCCTGCCGAGGGCGGCTACACCTTC. Amino acids: CAISPAEGGYTF. The rearrangement joins TRBV10-3 to TRBJ1-2; D ambiguous. Trimming pared 6 bases from V and 8 bases from J, leaving 13 bases between. This CDR3 is 12 amino acids long. Germline-derived CDR1 and CDR2 are ENHRY and SYGVKD.

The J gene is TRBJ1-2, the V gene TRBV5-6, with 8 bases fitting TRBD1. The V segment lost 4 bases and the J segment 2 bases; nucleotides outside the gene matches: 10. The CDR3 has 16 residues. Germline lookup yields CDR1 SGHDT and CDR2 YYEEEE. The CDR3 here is CASSVTGVATNYGYTF. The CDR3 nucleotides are TGTGCCAGCAGCGTGACAGGGGTAGCGACCAACTATGGCTACACCTTC.

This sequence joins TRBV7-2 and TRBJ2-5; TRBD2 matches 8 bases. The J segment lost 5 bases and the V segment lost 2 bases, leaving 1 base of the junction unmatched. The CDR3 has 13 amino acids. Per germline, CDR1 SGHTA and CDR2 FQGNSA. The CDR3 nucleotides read TGTGCCAGCAGCTTAACGGGGGGGGAGACCCAGTACTTC. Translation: CASSLTGGETQYF. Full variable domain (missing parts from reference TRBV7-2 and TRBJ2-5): GAGVSQSPSNKVTEKGKDVELRCDPISGHTALYWYRQSLGQGLEFLIYFQGNSAPDKSGLPSDRFSAERTGGSVSTLTIQRTQQEDSAVYLCASSLTGGETQYFGPGTRLLVL.

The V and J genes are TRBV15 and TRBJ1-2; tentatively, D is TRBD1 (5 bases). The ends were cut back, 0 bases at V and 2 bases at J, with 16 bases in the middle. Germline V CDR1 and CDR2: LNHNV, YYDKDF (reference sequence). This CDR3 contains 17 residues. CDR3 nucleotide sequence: TGTGCCACCAGCAGAGATAAGCACTCGGGGGGAAACTATGGCTACACCTTC. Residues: CATSRDKHSGGNYGYTF. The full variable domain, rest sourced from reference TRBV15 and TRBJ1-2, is DAMVIQNPRYQVTQFGKPVTLSCSQTLNHNVMYWYQQKSSQAPKLLFHYYDKDFNNEADTPDNFQSRRPNTSFCFLDIRSPGLGDTAMYLCATSRDKHSGGNYGYTFGSGTRLTVV.

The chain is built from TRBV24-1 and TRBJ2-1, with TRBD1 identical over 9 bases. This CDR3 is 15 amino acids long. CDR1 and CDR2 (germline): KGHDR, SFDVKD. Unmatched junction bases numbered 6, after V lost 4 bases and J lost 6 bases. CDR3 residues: CATSDRGQGSNEQFF. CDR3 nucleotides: TGTGCCACCAGTGACCGCGGACAGGGGTCCAATGAGCAGTTCTTC.

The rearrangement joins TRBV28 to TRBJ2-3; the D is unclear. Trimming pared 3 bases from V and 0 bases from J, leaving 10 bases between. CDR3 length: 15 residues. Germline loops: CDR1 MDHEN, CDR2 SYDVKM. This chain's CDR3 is CASSLAVPSTDTQYF. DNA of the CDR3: TGTGCCAGCAGTTTGGCAGTGCCTAGCACAGATACGCAGTATTTT.

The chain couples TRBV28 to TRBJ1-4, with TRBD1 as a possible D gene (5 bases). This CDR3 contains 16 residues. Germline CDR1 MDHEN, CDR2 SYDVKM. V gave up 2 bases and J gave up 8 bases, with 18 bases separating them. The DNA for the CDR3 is TGTGCCAGCAGTTTAAGATGGGCAGGGTTGCGGGAAAAACTGTTTTTT. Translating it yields CASSLRWAGLREKLFF.

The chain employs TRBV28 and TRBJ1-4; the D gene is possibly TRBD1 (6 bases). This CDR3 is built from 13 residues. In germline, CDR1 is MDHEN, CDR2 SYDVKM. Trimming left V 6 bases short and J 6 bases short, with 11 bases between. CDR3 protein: CASRSHRDEKLFF. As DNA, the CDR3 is TGTGCCAGCAGATCCCACAGGGATGAAAAACTGTTTTTT.

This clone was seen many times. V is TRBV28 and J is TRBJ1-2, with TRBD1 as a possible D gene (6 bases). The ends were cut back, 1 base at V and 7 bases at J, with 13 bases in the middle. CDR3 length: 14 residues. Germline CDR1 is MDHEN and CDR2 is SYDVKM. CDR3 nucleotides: TGTGCCAGCAGTTTATCGGGGGGGGCTGGTGGCTACACCTTC. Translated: CASSLSGGAGGYTF.

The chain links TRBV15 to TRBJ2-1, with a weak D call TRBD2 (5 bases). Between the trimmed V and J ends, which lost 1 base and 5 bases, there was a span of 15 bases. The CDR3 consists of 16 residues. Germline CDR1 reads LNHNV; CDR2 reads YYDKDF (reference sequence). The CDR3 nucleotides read TGTGCCACCAGCAGAGTCCTAGCTCGGCGTAACAATGAGCAGTTCTTC. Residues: CATSRVLARRNNEQFF.

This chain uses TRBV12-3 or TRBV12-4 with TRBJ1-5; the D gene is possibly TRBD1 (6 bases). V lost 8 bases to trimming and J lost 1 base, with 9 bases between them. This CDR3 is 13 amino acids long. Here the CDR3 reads CASRGQSNQPQHF. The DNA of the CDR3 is TGTGCCAGCCGCGGACAGAGCAATCAGCCCCAGCATTTT.

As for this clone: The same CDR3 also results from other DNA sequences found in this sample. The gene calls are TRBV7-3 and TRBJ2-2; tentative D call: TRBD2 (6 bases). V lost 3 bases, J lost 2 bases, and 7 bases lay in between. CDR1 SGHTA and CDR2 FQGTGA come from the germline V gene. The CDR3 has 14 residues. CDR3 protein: CASSLGGNTGELFF. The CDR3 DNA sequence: TGTGCCAGCAGCTTGGGGGGAAACACCGGGGAGCTGTTTTTT.

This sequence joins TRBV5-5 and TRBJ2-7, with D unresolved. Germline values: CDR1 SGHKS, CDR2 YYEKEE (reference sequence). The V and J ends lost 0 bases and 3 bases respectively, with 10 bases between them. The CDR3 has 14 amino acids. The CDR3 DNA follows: TGTGCCAGCAGCTTGGCAGGCTACCACTACGAGCAGTACTTC. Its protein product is CASSLAGYHYEQYF.

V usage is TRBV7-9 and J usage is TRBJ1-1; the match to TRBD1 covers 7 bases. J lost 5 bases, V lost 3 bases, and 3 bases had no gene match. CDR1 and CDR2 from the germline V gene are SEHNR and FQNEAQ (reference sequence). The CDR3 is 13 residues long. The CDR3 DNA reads TGTGCCAGCAGCTTTGCAGGGGGGACTGAAGCTTTCTTT. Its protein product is CASSFAGGTEAFF.

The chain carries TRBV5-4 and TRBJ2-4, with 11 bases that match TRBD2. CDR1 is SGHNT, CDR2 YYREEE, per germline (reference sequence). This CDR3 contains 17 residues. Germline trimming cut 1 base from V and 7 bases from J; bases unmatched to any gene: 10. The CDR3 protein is CASSLRPTSGSGNIQYF. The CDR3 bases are TGTGCCAGCAGCTTGAGGCCTACTAGCGGGAGCGGGAACATTCAGTACTTC.

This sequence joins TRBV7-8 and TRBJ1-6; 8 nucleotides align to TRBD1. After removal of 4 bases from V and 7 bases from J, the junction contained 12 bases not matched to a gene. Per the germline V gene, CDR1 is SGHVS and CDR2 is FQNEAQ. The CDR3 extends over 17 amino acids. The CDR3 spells CASSSGLIRQGNSPLHF. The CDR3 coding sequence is TGTGCCAGCAGCTCCGGTCTTATTCGACAGGGGAATTCACCCCTCCACTTT.

This CDR3 is CASSPNPSPGGFGYTF. CDR3 DNA: TGTGCCAGCTCGCCTAACCCTTCACCGGGGGGGTTCGGCTACACCTTC. The genes are TRBV18 and TRBJ1-2; D possibly corresponds to TRBD1 (5 bases). The V and J ends lost 6 bases and 8 bases respectively, with 25 bases between them. The germline CDR1 and CDR2 sequences are KGHSH and LQKENI. The CDR3 extends over 16 amino acids.

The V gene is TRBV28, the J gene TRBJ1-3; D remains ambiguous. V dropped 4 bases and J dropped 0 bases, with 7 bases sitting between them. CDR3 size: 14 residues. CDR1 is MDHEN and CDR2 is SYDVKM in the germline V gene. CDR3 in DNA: TGTGCCAGCAGTTCCTTTAACTCTGGAAACACCATATATTTT. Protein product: CASSSFNSGNTIYF.

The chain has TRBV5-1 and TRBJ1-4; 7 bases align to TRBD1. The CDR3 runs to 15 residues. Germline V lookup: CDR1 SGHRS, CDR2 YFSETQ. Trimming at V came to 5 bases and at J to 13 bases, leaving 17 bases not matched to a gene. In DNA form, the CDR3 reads TGCGCCAGCAGTACCGGGACAGCTGTCACCGAGGGACTGTTTTTT. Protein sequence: CASSTGTAVTEGLFF.

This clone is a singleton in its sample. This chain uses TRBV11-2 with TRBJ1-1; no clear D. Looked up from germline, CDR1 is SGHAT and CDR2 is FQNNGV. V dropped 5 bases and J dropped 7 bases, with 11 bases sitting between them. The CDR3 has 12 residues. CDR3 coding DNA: TGTGCCAGCAGCCCTCCTCCGGTTGAAGCTTTCTTT. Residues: CASSPPPVEAFF.

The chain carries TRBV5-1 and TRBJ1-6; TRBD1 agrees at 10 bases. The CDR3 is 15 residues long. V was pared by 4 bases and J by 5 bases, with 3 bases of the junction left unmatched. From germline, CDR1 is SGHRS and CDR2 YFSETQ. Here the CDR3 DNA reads TGCGCCAGCAGCCGTGGGACAGGGGATAATTCACCCCTCCACTTT. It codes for CASSRGTGDNSPLHF. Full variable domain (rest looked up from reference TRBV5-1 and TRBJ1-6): KAGVTQTPRYLIKTRGQQVTLSCSPISGHRSVSWYQQTPGQGLQFLFEYFSETQRNKGNFPGRFSGRQFSNSRSEMNVSTLELGDSALYLCASSRGTGDNSPLHFGNGTRLTVT.